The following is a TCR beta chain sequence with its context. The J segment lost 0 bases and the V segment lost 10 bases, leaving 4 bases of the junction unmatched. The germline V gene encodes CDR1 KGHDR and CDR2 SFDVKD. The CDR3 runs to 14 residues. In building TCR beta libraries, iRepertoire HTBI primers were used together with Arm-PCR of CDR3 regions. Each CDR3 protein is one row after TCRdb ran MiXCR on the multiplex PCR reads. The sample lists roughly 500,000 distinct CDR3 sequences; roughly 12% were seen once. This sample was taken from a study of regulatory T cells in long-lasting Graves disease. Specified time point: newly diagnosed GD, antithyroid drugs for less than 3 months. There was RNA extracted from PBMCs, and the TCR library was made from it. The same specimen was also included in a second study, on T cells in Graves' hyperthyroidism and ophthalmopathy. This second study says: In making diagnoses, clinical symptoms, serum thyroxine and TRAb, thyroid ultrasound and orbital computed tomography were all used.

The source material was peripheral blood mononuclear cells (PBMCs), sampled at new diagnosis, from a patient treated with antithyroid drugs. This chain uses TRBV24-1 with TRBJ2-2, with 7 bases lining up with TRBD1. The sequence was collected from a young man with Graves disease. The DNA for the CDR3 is TGTGCCACTGGTGGACAGGCGAACACCGGGGAGCTGTTTTTT. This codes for CATGGQANTGELFF.